The clone carrying this T cell receptor (beta chain) was counted only a few times. Antigen specificity is unknown. Among the patients, aged 18 to 65, hyperthyroidism was newly diagnosed and had lasted under 2 months. The PBMCs were sourced from fresh peripheral blood (10 ml). This record comes from a study of T cells in Graves' hyperthyroidism and ophthalmopathy. TCR beta CDR3 regions were amplified from RNA. The study used the HTBI primer set for a first-round RT-PCR of the TCR CDR3. TCRdb ran MiXCR on the multiplex PCR reads and lists one entry per CDR3 protein. The table has about 590,000 distinct CDR3 sequences, roughly 14% seen once; the top ten hold under 7.5%. The study's findings and limits: Clonotypes that were expanded in thyroid above 0.001 mostly appeared in blood too.

The CDR3 consists of 18 residues. Germline CDR1 reads MNHNS; CDR2 reads SASEGT. Trimming removed 9 bases from V and 5 bases from J, with 32 bases in between. This TCR came from a young woman with Graves' hyperthyroidism. The sample comprised blood. The gene calls are TRBV6-1 and TRBJ2-7, with a tentative D call TRBD1 (5 bases). The CDR3 protein is CASQPEFATGAGKDEQYF. CDR3 bases: TGTGCCAGTCAACCGGAATTTGCGACTGGGGCAGGGAAGGACGAGCAGTACTTC.